The clone carrying this T cell receptor beta chain was picked up one time. Its antigen is undetermined. Germline CDR1 PRHDT, CDR2 FYEKMQ (reference sequence). CDR3 length: 14 residues. V was pared by 5 bases and J by 7 bases, with 17 bases between. Some clones are missing from TCRdb's copy, which holds only in-frame ones; the method was immunoSEQ multiplex PCR. The table includes just under 150,000 clones, about 91% detected once. The data originate from a study of cytomegalovirus exposure and HLA in healthy donors. Study results and caveats: The tendency of first-cohort TCR clusters to co-occur in the 110 or so validation repertoires emerged from a later analysis. The study designated roughly 160 TCR beta chains cytomegalovirus-associated.

The TCR originated in a man younger than 35 in good health and CMV-seropositive. J is TRBJ2-5 and V is TRBV13, with D perhaps TRBD1 (5 bases). The sequenced sample was PBMCs. CDR3 nucleotide sequence: TGTGCCAGCAGCCTAATCGGGTCTCAGGGGACCCAGTACTTC. Encoded protein: CASSLIGSQGTQYF.